The 6 T cell receptor beta chains in this list originate from one sample, sequenced in a study of T cells in localized non-small cell lung cancer. Some clones are missing from TCRdb's copy, which holds only in-frame ones; the method was immunoSEQ multiplex PCR. Among 20,000 to 30,000 clones listed, approximately 88% were seen once. Here the sequenced sample was peripheral blood mononuclear cells, taken before any cancer treatment. The source of these receptors is a woman between 35 and 75 years old with stage III lung adenocarcinoma.

The gene calls are TRBV14 and TRBJ2-1; 10 bases match TRBD1. The J segment lost 7 bases and the V segment lost 3 bases, leaving 6 bases of the junction unmatched. There are 15 residues in the CDR3. Germline CDR1 SGHDN, CDR2 FVKESK. The CDR3 DNA is TGTGCCAGCAGCCAGGGGACAGGGGCTACGAATGAGCAGTTCTTC. Protein product: CASSQGTGATNEQFF.

This clone was found a few times. V usage is TRBV5-1 and J usage is TRBJ2-1; D call uncertain. V was clipped by 0 bases and J by 6 bases, with 10 bases between them. Germline loops: CDR1 SGHRS, CDR2 YFSETQ. The CDR3 runs 14 residues. The CDR3, as DNA: TGCGCCAGCAGCTTGGCCCTCAAGGGCAATGAGCAGTTCTTC. This codes for CASSLALKGNEQFF.

This chain connects TRBV11-3 to TRBJ2-1, with 8 bases lining up with TRBD2. CDR1 SGHNT and CDR2 YENEEA come from the germline V gene. The junction had 3 bases not matched to a gene; V was cut back by 2 bases and J by 3 bases. This CDR3 region has 15 residues. The CDR3 reads CASSLSGGDYNEQFF. The CDR3 DNA is TGTGCCAGCAGCTTATCCGGGGGGGACTACAATGAGCAGTTCTTC.

The gene calls are TRBV4-1 and TRBJ2-2; 11 positions match TRBD2. CDR1 is MGHRA and CDR2 is YSYEKL in the germline V gene. Trimming at V came to 2 bases and at J to 5 bases, leaving 4 bases not matched to a gene. The CDR3 is made up of 16 amino acids. CDR3 residues: CASSQQLAGVTGELFF. The CDR3 DNA sequence: TGCGCCAGCAGCCAACAACTAGCGGGAGTTACCGGGGAGCTGTTTTTT.

The rearrangement joins TRBV5-1 to TRBJ2-7; the D gene is possibly TRBD2 (6 bases). The CDR3 loop spans 13 amino acids. V lost 2 bases and J lost 7, with 13 bases in between. Germline-derived CDR1 and CDR2 are SGHRS and YFSETQ. The CDR3 bases are TGCGCCAGCAGCTTACGGGAGTCGGGGGAGCAGTACTTC. It encodes CASSLRESGEQYF.

This chain uses TRBV2 with TRBJ1-4; D may be TRBD1 (6 bases). Trimming took 7 bases from V and 8 from J, leaving 17 bases between them. The CDR3 consists of 14 residues. Germline V CDR1 and CDR2: SNHLY, FYNNEI. Here the CDR3 reads CASTEGGKGEKLFF. The CDR3 nucleotides read TGTGCCAGCACGGAGGGGGGGAAAGGCGAAAAACTGTTTTTT.